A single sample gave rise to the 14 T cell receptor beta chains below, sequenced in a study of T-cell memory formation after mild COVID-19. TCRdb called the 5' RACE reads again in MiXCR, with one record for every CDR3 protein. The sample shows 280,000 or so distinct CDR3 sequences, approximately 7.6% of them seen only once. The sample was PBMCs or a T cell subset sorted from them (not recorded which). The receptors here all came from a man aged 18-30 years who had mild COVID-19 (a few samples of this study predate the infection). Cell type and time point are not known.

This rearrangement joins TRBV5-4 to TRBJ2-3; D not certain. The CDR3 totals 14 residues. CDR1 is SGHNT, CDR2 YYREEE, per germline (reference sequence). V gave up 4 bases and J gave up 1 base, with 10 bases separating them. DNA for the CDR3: TGTGCCAGCAGCCACCTGGCGGGCACAGATACGCAGTATTTT. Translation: CASSHLAGTDTQYF.

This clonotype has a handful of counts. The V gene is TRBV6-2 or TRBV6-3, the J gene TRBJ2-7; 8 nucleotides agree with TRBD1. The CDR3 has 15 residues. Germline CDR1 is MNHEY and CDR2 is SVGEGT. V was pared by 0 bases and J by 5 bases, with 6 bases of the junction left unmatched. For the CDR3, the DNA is TGTGCCAGCAGTTACTCGGTGACAGGGGTCCACGAGCAGTACGTC. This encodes CASSYSVTGVHEQYV.

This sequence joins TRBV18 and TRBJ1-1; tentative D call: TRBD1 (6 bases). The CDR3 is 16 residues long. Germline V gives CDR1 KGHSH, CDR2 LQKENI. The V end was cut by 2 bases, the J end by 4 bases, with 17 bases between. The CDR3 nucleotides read TGTGCCAGCTCACCAAATGAGGGGGGGCGCATCACTGAAGCTTTCTTT. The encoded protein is CASSPNEGGRITEAFF.

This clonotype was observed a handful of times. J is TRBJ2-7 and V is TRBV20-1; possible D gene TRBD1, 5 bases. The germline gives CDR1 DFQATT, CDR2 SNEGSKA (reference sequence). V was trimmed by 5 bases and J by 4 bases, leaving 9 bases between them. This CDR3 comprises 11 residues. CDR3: CSAAQGYEQYV. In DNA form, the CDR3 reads TGCAGTGCTGCCCAGGGTTACGAGCAGTACGTC.

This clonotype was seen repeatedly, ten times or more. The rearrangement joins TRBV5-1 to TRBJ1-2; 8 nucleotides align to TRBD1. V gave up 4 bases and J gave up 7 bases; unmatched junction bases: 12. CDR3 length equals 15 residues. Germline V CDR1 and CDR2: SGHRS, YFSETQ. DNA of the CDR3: TGCGCCAGCAGCCACAACGGACAGGGAGCAGGTGGCTACACCTTC. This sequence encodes CASSHNGQGAGGYTF.

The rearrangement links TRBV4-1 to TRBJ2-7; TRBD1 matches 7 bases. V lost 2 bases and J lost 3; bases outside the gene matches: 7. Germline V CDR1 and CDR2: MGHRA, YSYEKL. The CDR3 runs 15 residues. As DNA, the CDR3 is TGCGCCAGCAGCCAAACGACGGGACAGAACTACGAGCAGTACGTC. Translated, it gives CASSQTTGQNYEQYV.

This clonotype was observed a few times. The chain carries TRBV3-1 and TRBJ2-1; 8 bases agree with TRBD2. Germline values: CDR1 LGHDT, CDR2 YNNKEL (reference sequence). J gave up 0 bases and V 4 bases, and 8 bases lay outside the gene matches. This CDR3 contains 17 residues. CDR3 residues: CASSPYLSGSSYNEQFF. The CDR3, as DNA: TGTGCCAGCAGCCCCTATCTCAGCGGGAGCTCCTACAATGAGCAGTTCTTC.

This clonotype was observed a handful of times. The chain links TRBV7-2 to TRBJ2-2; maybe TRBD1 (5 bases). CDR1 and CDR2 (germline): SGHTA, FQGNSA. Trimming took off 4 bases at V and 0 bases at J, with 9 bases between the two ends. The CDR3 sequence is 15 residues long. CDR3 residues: CASSSDTPNTGELFF. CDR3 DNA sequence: TGTGCCAGCAGCTCGGACACTCCGAACACCGGGGAGCTGTTTTTT. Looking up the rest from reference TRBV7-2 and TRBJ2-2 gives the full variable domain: GAGVSQSPSNKVTEKGKDVELRCDPISGHTALYWYRQSLGQGLEFLIYFQGNSAPDKSGLPSDRFSAERTGGSVSTLTIQRTQQEDSAVYLCASSSDTPNTGELFFGEGSRLTVL.

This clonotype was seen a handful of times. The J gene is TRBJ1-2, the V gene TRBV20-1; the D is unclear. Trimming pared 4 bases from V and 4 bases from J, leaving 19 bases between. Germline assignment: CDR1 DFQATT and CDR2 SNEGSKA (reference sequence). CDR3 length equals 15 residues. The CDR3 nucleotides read TGCAGTGCTACCTCGGCCACGGCGTTTGGCTATGGCTACACCTTC. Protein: CSATSATAFGYGYTF.

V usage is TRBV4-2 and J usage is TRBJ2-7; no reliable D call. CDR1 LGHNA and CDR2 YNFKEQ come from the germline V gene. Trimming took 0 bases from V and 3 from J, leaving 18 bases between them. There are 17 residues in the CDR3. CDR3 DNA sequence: TGTGCCAGCAGCCAAGATGGAGAGTCCGGTTTCGTCTACGAGCAGTACTTC. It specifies CASSQDGESGFVYEQYF.

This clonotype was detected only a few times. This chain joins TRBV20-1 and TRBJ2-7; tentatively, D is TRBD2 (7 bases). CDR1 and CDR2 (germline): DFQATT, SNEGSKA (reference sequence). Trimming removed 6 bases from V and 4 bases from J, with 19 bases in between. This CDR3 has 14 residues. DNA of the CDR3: TGCAGTGCACCCTTGGGGGGGGGCGTATACGAGCAGTACTTC. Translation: CSAPLGGGVYEQYF.

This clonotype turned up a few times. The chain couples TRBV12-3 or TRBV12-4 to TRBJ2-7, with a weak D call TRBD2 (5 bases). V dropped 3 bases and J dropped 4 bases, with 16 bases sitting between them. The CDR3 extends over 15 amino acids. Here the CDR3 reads CASSFRPSLSYEQYF. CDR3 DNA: TGTGCCAGCAGTTTTCGGCCTAGCCTCAGTTACGAGCAGTACTTC.

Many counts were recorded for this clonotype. The CDR3 DNA is TGTGCCAGCAGCCAAGACGTACAGGGAGATACGCAGTATTTT. As protein: CASSQDVQGDTQYF. J is TRBJ2-3 and V is TRBV14; D is perhaps TRBD1 (6 bases). V gave up 0 bases and J gave up 5 bases, with 9 bases separating them. The length of the CDR3 is 14 residues. Germline V CDR1 and CDR2: SGHDN, FVKESK.

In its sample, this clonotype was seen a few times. The CDR3 DNA is TGCAGCGTTGTTAGGGTAGGGAATGAAAAACTGTTTTTT. Translated, it gives CSVVRVGNEKLFF. J is TRBJ1-4 and V is TRBV29-1; D is ambiguous. This CDR3 has 13 residues. The V end was cut by 4 bases, the J end by 5 bases, with 11 bases between. CDR1 SQVTM and CDR2 ANQGSEA come from the germline V gene.